This passage covers 2 T cell receptor beta chains from one sample sequenced in a study of blood T cell repertoires in COVID-19. Data came from immunoSEQ multiplex PCR; TCRdb stores just in-frame clones and leaves some out. The sample contains 55,000 to 90,000 clones, 85% to 90% of which appear only once. Sample: peripheral blood. The receptors derive from a human donor in a cohort sampled during active COVID-19.

The chain carries TRBV3-1 (or the pseudogene TRBV3-2) and TRBJ2-1, with a weak D call TRBD2 (5 bases). Germline V CDR1 and CDR2: LGHDT, YNNKEL (reference sequence). The CDR3 is made up of 13 amino acids. Trimming cost V 2 bases and J 6 bases, with 8 bases left between them. CDR3 amino acids: CASSQSAVNEQFF. CDR3 coding DNA: TGTGCCAGCAGCCAATCAGCGGTCAATGAGCAGTTCTTC.

The chain employs TRBV5-8 and TRBJ1-5; TRBD1 matches at 8 bases. CDR3 length: 16 residues. Germline lookup yields CDR1 SGHTS and CDR2 YDEGEE. V lost 2 bases, J lost 8 bases, and 12 bases stayed unmatched. Here the CDR3 DNA reads TGTGCCAGCAGCTTAGGTGCGCAGGGGGCGAGTAAGCCCCAGCATTTT. It yields the protein CASSLGAQGASKPQHF. The full variable domain, with the rest looked up from reference TRBV5-8 and TRBJ1-5, is EAGVTQSPTHLIKTRGQQATLRCSPISGHTSVYWYQQALGLGLQFLLWYDEGEERNRGNFPPRFSGRQFPNYSSELNVNALELEDSALYLCASSLGAQGASKPQHFGDGTRLSIL.